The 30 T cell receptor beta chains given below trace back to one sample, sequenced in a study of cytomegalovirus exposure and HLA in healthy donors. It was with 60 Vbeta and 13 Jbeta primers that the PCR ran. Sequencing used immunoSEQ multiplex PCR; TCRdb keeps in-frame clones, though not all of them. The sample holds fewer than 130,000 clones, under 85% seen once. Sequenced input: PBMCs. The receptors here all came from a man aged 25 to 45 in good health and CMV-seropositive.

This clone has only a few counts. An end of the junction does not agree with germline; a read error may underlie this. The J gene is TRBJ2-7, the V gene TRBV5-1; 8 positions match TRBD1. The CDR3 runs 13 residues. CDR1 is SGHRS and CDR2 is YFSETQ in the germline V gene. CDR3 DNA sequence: TGTGCCAGCAGCTCGGGACAGGAGTACGAGCAGTACTTC. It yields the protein CASSSGQEYEQYF.

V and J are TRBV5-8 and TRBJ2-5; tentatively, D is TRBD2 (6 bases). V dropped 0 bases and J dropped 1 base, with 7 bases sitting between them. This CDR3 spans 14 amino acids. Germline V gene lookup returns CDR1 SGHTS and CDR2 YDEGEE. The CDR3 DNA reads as TGTGCCAGCAGCTTGGGCGGGGTCCAAGAGACCCAGTACTTC. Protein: CASSLGGVQETQYF.

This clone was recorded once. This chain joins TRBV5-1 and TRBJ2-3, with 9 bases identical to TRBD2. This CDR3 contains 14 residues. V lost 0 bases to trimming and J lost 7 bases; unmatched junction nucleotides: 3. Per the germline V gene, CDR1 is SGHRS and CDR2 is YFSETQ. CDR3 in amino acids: CASSLGLAVYTQYF. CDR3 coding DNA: TGCGCCAGCAGCTTGGGACTAGCGGTTTATACGCAGTATTTT. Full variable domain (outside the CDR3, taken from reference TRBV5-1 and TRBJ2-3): KAGVTQTPRYLIKTRGQQVTLSCSPISGHRSVSWYQQTPGQGLQFLFEYFSETQRNKGNFPGRFSGRQFSNSRSEMNVSTLELGDSALYLCASSLGLAVYTQYFGPGTRLTVL.

CDR3 sequence reads: CASSPQGQGAGQPQHF. The CDR3 DNA reads as TGTGCCAGCTCACCACAGGGACAGGGGGCAGGTCAGCCCCAGCATTTT. The chain has TRBV18 and TRBJ1-5; 12 bases line up with TRBD1. Germline loops: CDR1 KGHSH, CDR2 LQKENI. V shed 1 base, J shed 6 bases, and the junction held 4 bases outside the gene matches. This CDR3 is 16 amino acids long.

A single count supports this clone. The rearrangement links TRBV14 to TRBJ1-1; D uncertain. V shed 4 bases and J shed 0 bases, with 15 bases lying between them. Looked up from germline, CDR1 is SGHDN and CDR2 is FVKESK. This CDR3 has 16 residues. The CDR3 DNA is TGTGCCAGCAGCCGTAGTCCCCGGTTGATGAACACTGAAGCTTTCTTT. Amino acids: CASSRSPRLMNTEAFF.

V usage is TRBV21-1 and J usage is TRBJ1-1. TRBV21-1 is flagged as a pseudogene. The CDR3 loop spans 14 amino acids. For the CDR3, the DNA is TGTGCCAGCAGCTCCCGTGAGTCGGGGACTGAAGCTTTCTTT. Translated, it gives CASSSRESGTEAFF.

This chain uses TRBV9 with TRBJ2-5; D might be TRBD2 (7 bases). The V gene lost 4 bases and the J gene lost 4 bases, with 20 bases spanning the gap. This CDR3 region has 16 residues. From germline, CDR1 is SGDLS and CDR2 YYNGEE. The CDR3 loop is CASSRGRGGARETQYF. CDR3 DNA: TGTGCCAGCAGCAGGGGGAGGGGGGGGGCCCGAGAGACCCAGTACTTC.

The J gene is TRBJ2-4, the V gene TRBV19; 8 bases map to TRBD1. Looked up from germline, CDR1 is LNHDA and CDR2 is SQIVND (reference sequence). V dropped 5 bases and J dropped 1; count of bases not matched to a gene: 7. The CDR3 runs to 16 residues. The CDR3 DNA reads TGTGCCAGTAGTCTGTGGACAGGGCCCGCCAAAAACATTCAGTACTTC. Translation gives CASSLWTGPAKNIQYF. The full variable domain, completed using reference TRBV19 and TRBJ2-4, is DGGITQSPKYLFRKEGQNVTLSCEQNLNHDAMYWYRQDPGQGLRLIYYSQIVNDFQKGDIAEGYSVSREKKESFPLTVTSAQKNPTAFYLCASSLWTGPAKNIQYFGAGTRLSVL.

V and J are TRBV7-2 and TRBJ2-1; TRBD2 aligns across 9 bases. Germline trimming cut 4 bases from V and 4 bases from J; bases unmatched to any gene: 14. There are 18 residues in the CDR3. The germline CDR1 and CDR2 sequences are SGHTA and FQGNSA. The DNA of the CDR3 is TGTGCCAGCAGCTGGAGAGCGGGGGGAAGCGGGGAATACAATGAGCAGTTCTTC. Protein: CASSWRAGGSGEYNEQFF.

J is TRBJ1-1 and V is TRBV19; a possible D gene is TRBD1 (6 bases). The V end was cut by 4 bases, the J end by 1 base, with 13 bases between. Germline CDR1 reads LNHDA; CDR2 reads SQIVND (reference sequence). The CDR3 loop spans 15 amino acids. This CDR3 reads CASSNLGATNTEAFF. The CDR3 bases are TGTGCCAGTAGTAACCTGGGGGCGACGAACACTGAAGCTTTCTTT.

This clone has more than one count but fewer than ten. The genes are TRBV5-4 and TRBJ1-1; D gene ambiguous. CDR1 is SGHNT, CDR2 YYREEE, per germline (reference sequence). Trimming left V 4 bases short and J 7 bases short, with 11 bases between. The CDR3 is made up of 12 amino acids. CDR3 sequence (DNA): TGTGCCAGCAGCCCGCTAGAGGGTGAAGCTTTCTTT. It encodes CASSPLEGEAFF. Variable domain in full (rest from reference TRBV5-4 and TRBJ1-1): ETGVTQSPTHLIKTRGQQVTLRCSSQSGHNTVSWYQQALGQGPQFIFQYYREEENGRGNFPPRFSGLQFPNYSSELNVNALELDDSALYLCASSPLEGEAFFGQGTRLTVV.

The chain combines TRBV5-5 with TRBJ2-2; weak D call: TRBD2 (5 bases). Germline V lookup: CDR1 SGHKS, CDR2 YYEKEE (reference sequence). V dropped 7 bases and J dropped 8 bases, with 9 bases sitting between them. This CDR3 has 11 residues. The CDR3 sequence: CASRGRGELFF. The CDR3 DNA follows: TGTGCCAGCCGGGGTCGAGGGGAGCTGTTTTTT.

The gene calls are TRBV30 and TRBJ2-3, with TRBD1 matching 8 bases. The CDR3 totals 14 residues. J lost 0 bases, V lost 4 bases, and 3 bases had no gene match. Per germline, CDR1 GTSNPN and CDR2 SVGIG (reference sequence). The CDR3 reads CAWTRQGSTDTQYF. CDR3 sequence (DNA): TGTGCCTGGACAAGACAGGGGAGCACAGATACGCAGTATTTT.

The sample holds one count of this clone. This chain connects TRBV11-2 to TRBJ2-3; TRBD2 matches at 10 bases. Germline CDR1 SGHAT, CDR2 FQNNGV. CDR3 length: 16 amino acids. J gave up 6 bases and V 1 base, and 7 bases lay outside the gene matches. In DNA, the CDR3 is TGTGCCAGCAGCTTAGCGGAGCGGGGGGGGAGGGATACGCAGTATTTT. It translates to CASSLAERGGRDTQYF.

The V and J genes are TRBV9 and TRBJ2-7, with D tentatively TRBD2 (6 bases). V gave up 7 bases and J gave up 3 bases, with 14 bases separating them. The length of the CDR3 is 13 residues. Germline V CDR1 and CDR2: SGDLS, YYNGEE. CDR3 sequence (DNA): TGTGCCAGCGGGCGGGGTCCCCTCTACGAGCAGTACTTC. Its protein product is CASGRGPLYEQYF. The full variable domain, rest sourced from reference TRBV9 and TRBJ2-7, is DSGVTQTPKHLITATGQRVTLRCSPRSGDLSVYWYQQSLDQGLQFLIQYYNGEERAKGNILERFSAQQFPDLHSELNLSSLELGDSALYFCASGRGPLYEQYFGPGTRLTVT.

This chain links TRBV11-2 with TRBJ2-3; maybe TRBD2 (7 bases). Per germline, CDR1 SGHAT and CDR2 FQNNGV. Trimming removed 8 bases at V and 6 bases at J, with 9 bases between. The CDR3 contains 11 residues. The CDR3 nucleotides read TGTGCCAGCGAGGGGGGGGATACGCAGTATTTT. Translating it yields CASEGGDTQYF.

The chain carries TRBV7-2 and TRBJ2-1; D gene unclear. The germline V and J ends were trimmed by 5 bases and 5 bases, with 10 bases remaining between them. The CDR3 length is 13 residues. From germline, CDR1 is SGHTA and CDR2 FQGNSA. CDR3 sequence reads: CASSEWSHNEQFF. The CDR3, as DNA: TGTGCCAGCAGCGAGTGGAGCCACAATGAGCAGTTCTTC.

DNA of the CDR3: TGTGCCAGCAACCAGGACAGGGCTTCCTATGGCTACACCTTC. Translated, it gives CASNQDRASYGYTF. V usage is TRBV2 and J usage is TRBJ1-2, with 8 bases lining up with TRBD1. Germline assignment: CDR1 SNHLY and CDR2 FYNNEI. With 7 bases clipped from V and 4 bases from J, the junction kept 8 bases outside the gene matches. This CDR3 spans 14 amino acids.

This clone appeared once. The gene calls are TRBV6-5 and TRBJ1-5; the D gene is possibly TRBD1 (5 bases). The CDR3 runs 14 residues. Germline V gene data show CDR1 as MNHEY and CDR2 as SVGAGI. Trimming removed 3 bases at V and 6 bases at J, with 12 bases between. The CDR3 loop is CASSYTYRSQPQHF. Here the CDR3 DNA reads TGTGCCAGCAGTTATACATACAGGTCTCAGCCCCAGCATTTT.

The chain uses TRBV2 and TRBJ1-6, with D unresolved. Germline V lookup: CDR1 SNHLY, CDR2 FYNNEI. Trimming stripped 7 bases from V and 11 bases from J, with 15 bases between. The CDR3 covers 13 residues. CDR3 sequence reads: CASKARGLAPLHF. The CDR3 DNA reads TGTGCCAGCAAGGCTCGGGGATTGGCACCCCTCCACTTT. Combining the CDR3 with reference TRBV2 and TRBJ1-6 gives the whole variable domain EPEVTQTPSHQVTQMGQEVILRCVPISNHLYFYWYRQILGQKVEFLVSFYNNEISEKSEIFDDQFSVERPDGSNFTLKIRSTKLEDSAMYFCASKARGLAPLHFGNGTRLTVT.

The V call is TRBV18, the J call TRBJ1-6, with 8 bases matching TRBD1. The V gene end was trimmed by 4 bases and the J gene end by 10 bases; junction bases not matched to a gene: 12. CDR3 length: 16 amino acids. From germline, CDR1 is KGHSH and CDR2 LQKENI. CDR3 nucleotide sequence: TGTGCCAGCTCACAAAACGGACAGGGAATCGGGTCACCCCTCCACTTT. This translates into CASSQNGQGIGSPLHF.

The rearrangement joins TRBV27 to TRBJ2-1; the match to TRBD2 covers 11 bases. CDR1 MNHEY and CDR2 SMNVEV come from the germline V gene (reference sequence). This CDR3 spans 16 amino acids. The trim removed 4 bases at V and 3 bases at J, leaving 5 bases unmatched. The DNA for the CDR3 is TGTGCCAGCAGTTCTACTAGCGGGGGCCACTACAATGAGCAGTTCTTC. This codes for CASSSTSGGHYNEQFF.

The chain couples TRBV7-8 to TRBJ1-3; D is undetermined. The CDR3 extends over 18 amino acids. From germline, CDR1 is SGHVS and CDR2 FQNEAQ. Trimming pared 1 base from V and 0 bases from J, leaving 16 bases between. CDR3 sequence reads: CASSLVAWAAGSGNTIYF. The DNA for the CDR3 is TGTGCCAGCAGCTTAGTCGCGTGGGCGGCGGGCTCTGGAAACACCATATATTTT.

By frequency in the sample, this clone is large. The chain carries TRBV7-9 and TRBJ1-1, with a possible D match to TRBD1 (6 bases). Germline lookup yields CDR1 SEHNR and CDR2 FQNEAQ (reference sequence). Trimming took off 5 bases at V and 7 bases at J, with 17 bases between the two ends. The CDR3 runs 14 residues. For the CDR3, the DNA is TGTGCCAGCAGCCGCGGACAGTGGAAATTTGAAGCTTTCTTT. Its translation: CASSRGQWKFEAFF.

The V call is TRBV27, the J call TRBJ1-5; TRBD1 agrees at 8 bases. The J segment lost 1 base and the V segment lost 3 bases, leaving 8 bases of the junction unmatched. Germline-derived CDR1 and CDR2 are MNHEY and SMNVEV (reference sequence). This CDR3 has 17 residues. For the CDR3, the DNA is TGTGCCAGCAGTTTGGACAGGGTATTTCGAAGCAATCAGCCCCAGCATTTT. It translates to CASSLDRVFRSNQPQHF.

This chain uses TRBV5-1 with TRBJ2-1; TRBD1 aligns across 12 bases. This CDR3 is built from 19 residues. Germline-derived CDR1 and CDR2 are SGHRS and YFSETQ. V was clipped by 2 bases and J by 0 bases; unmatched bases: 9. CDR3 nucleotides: TGCGCCAGCAGCTTATACCGGGACAGGGGGCAAAGCTCCTACAATGAGCAGTTCTTC. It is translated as CASSLYRDRGQSSYNEQFF.

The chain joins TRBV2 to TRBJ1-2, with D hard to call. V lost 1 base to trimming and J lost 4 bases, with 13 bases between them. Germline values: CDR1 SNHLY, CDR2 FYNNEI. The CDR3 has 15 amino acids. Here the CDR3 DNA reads TGTGCCAGCAGTGAAGGACTCTCGAATTTCTATGGCTACACCTTC. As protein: CASSEGLSNFYGYTF. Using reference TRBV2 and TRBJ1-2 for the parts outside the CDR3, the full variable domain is EPEVTQTPSHQVTQMGQEVILRCVPISNHLYFYWYRQILGQKVEFLVSFYNNEISEKSEIFDDQFSVERPDGSNFTLKIRSTKLEDSAMYFCASSEGLSNFYGYTFGSGTRLTVV.

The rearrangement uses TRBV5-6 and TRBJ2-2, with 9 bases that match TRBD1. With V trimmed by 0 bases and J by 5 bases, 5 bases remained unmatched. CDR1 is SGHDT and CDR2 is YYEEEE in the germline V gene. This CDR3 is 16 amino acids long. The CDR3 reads CASSLEGQGKTGELFF. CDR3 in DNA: TGTGCCAGCAGCTTGGAGGGACAGGGAAAGACCGGGGAGCTGTTTTTT.

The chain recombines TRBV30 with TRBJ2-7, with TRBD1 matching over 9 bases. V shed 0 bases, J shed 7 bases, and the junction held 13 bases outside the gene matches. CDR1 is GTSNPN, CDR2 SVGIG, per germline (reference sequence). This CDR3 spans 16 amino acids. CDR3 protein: CAWSVPNRGRELEQYF. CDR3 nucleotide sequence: TGTGCCTGGAGTGTCCCAAACAGGGGGCGCGAATTGGAGCAGTACTTC. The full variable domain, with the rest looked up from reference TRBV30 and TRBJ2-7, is SQTIHQWPATLVQPVGSPLSLECTVEGTSNPNLYWYRQAAGRGLQLLFYSVGIGQISSEVPQNLSASRPQDRQFILSSKKLLLSDSGFYLCAWSVPNRGRELEQYFGPGTRLTVT.

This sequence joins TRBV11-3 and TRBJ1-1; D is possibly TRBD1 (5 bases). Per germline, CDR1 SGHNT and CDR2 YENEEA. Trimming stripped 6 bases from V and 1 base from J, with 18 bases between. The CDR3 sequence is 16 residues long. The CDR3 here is CASSSWAGWGNTEAFF. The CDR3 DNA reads TGTGCCAGCAGTTCTTGGGCAGGGTGGGGGAACACTGAAGCTTTCTTT.